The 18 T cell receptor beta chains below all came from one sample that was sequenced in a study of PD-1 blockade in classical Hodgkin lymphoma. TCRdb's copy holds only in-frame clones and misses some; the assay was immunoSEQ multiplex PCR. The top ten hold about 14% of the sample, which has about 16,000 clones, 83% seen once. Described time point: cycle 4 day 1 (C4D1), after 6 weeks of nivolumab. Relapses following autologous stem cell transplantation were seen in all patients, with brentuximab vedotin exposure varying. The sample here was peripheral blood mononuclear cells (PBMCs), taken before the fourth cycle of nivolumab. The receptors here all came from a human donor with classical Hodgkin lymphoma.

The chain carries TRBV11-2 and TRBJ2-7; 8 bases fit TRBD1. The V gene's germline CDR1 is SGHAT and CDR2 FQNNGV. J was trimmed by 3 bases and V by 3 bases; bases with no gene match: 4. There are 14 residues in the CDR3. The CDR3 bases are TGTGCCAGCAGCTTGGGGACAGGCGTCTACGAGCAGTACTTC. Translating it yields CASSLGTGVYEQYF.

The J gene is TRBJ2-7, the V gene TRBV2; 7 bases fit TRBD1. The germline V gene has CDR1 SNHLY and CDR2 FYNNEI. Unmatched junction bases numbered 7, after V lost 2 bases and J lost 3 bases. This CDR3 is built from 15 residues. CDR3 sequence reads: CASSELTGAVYEQYF. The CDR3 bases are TGTGCCAGCAGTGAACTTACAGGGGCTGTCTACGAGCAGTACTTC.

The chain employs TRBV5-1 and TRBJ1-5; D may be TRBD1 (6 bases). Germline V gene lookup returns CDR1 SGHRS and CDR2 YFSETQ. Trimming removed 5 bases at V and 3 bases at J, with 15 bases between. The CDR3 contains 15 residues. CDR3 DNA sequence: TGCGCCAGCAGACCCGGACAGTTCCCCAATCAGCCCCAGCATTTT. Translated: CASRPGQFPNQPQHF.

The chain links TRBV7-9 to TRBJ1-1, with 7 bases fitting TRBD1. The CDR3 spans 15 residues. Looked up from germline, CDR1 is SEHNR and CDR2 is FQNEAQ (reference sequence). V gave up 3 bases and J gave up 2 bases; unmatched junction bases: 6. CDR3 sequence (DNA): TGTGCCAGCAGCTTGGCCGGGACAGCTAACACTGAAGCTTTCTTT. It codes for CASSLAGTANTEAFF.

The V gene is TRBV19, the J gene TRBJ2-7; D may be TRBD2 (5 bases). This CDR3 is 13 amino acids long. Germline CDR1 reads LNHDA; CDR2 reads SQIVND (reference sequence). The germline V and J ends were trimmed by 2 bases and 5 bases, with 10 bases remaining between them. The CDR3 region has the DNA TGTGCCAGTAGTATACGTAGCGATGACGAGCAGTACTTC. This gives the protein CASSIRSDDEQYF.

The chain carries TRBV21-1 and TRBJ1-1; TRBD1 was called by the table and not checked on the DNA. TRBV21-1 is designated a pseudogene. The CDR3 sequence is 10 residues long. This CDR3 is CARASTEAFF. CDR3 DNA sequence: TGTGCCAGGGCCTCCACTGAAGCTTTCTTT.

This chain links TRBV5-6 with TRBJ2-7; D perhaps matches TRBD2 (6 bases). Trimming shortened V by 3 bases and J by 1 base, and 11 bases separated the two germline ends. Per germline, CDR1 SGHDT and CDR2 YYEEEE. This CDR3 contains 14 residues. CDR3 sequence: CASSYSGGSYEQYF. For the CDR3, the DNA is TGTGCCAGCAGCTATAGCGGTGGGTCCTACGAGCAGTACTTC.

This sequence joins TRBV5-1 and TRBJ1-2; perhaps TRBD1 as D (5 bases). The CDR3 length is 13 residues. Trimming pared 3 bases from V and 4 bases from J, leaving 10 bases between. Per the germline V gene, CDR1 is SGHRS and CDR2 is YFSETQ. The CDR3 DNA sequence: TGCGCCAGCAGCTCGGGGACTGCCTATGGCTACACCTTC. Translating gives CASSSGTAYGYTF.

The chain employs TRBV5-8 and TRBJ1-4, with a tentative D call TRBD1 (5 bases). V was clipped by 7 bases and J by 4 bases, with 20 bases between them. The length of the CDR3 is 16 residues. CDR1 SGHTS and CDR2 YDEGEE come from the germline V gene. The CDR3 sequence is CASSLVDSAYNEKLFF. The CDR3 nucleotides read TGTGCCAGCTCCTTGGTTGACAGCGCCTATAATGAAAAACTGTTTTTT.

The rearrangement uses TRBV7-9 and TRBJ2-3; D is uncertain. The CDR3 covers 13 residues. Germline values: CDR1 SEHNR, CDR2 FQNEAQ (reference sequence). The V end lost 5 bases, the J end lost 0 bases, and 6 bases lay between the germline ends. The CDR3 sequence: CASSPVSTDTQYF. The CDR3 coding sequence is TGTGCCAGCAGCCCGGTTAGCACAGATACGCAGTATTTT.

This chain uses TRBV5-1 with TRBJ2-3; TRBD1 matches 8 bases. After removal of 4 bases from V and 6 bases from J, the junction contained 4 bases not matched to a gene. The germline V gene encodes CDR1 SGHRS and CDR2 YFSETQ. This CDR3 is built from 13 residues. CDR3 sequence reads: CASSRDRIDTQYF. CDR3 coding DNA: TGCGCCAGCAGCCGGGACAGGATCGATACGCAGTATTTT.

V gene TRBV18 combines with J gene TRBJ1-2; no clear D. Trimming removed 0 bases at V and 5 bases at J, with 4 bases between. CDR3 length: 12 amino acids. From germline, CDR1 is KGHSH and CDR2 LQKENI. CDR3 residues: CASSPPGYGYTF. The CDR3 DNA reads TGTGCCAGCTCACCACCGGGGTATGGCTACACCTTC.

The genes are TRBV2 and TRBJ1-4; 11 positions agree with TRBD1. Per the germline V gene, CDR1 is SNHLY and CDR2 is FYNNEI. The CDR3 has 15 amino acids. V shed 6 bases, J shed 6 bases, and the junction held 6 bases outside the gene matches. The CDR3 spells CASRTRTGGYEKLFF. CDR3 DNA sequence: TGTGCCAGCAGGACGAGGACAGGGGGCTATGAAAAACTGTTTTTT.

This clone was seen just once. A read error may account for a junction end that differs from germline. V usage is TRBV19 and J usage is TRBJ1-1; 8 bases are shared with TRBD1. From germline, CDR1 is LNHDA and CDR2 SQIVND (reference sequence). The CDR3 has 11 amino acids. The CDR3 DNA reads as TGTGCCAGTAGATTAGGGGACAGGCGGGACTTT. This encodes CASRLGDRRDF.

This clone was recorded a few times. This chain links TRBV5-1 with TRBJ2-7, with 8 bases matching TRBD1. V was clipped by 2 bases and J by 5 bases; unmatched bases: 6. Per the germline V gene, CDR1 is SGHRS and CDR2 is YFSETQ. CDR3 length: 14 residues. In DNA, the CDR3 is TGCGCCAGCAGCTTACAACAGGGGGGCGACGAGCAGTACTTC. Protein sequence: CASSLQQGGDEQYF. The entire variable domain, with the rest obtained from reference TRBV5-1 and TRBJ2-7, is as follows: KAGVTQTPRYLIKTRGQQVTLSCSPISGHRSVSWYQQTPGQGLQFLFEYFSETQRNKGNFPGRFSGRQFSNSRSEMNVSTLELGDSALYLCASSLQQGGDEQYFGPGTRLTVT.

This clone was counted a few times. The CDR3 coding sequence is TGTGCCAGCAGCCTGGACGTCAACACTGAAGCTTTCTTT. Translated, it gives CASSLDVNTEAFF. The chain carries TRBV5-6 and TRBJ1-1; no clear D. Germline-derived CDR1 and CDR2 are SGHDT and YYEEEE. The CDR3 consists of 13 residues. V dropped 4 bases and J dropped 2 bases, with 9 bases sitting between them.

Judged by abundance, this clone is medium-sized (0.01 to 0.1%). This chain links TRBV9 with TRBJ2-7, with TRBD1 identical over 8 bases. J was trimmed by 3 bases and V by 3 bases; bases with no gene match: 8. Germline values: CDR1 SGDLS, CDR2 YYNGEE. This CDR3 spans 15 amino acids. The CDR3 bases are TGTGCCAGCAGCGAGAGGGCAGGGGGCAACTACGAGCAGTACTTC. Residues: CASSERAGGNYEQYF.

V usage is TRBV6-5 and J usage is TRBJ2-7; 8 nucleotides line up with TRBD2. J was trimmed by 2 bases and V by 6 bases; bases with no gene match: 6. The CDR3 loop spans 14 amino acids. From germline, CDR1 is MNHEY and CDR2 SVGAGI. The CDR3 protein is CASRTGTRPYEQYF. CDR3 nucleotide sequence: TGTGCCAGCAGAACCGGGACTAGACCCTACGAGCAGTACTTC.